What follows are 20 T cell receptor beta chains derived from one specimen sequenced in a study of blood T cell repertoires in COVID-19 (dated by TCRdb to between 2020 and 2021). Library preparation was by the immunoSEQ multiplex PCR assay. Imported from immuneACCESS, the table was reduced by TCRdb to in-frame sequences with V and J called. These copies leave out some clones; in studies compared against another copy, an unresolved V gene accounts for under half, and the cause of the remainder is not known. The sample has under 200,000 clones on record, roughly nine tenths of them singletons. The ten biggest clones cover 5.5% to 8.5% of the sample. The specimen sequenced was peripheral blood. These receptors were obtained from a woman older than 75 in a cohort sampled during active or convalescent COVID-19.

This chain joins TRBV12-3 or TRBV12-4 and TRBJ2-7, with a weak D call TRBD2 (6 bases). Trimming cost V 5 bases and J 5 bases, with 13 bases left between them. This CDR3 contains 13 residues. CDR3 in amino acids: CASSTGTQDEQYF. CDR3 in DNA: TGTGCCAGCAGTACCGGGACTCAGGACGAGCAGTACTTC.

The rearrangement uses TRBV7-9 and TRBJ2-3; tentative D call: TRBD1 (6 bases). V lost 2 bases and J lost 2, with 8 bases in between. Germline lookup yields CDR1 SEHNR and CDR2 FQNEAQ (reference sequence). The CDR3 runs 14 residues. The CDR3 DNA reads TGTGCCAGCAGCTTAAACAGGGACACAGATACGCAGTATTTT. Its translation: CASSLNRDTDTQYF.

The gene calls are TRBV18 and TRBJ1-1; possible D gene TRBD1, 6 bases. With 2 bases removed from V and 1 base from J, the gap between germline ends came to 8 bases. The CDR3 has 14 residues. Germline V gene data show CDR1 as KGHSH and CDR2 as LQKENI. Here the CDR3 reads CASSPWTENTEAFF. Written as DNA, the CDR3 is TGTGCCAGCTCACCATGGACAGAGAACACTGAAGCTTTCTTT.

This chain connects TRBV7-8 to TRBJ1-3; 7 nucleotides match TRBD1. CDR1 SGHVS and CDR2 FQNEAQ come from the germline V gene. The CDR3 is made up of 16 amino acids. The trim removed 3 bases at V and 0 bases at J, leaving 5 bases unmatched. CDR3 bases: TGTGCCAGCAGCTTGGGGACAGACTACTCTGGAAACACCATATATTTT. Translating gives CASSLGTDYSGNTIYF.

This sequence joins TRBV5-1 and TRBJ1-4; TRBD1 aligns across 10 bases. The CDR3 is 14 residues long. The junction had 3 bases not matched to a gene; V was cut back by 4 bases and J by 6 bases. Germline CDR1 and CDR2: SGHRS and YFSETQ. The CDR3 reads CASSVGTGDEKLFF. CDR3 coding DNA: TGCGCCAGCAGCGTAGGGACAGGGGATGAAAAACTGTTTTTT.

The rearrangement links TRBV4-1 to TRBJ1-6, with 7 bases identical to TRBD1. The CDR3 runs to 15 residues. Germline CDR1 reads MGHRA; CDR2 reads YSYEKL. V trimming: 0 bases; J trimming: 14 bases; junction bases outside the gene matches: 10. CDR3 sequence: CASSQDTGVVVSLHF. CDR3 sequence (DNA): TGCGCCAGCAGCCAAGACACAGGGGTTGTGGTATCCCTCCACTTT.

This clone occurred once. The chain recombines TRBV4-1 with TRBJ1-6; no clear D. This CDR3 has 17 residues. In germline, CDR1 is MGHRA, CDR2 YSYEKL. V lost 0 bases to trimming and J lost 2 bases, with 11 bases between them. The CDR3 sequence is CASSQDRNTAYNSPLHF. In DNA, the CDR3 is TGCGCCAGCAGCCAAGATAGAAATACAGCCTATAATTCACCCCTCCACTTT.

This clone was detected a few times. The CDR3 is CASSFIYTDTQYF. The CDR3 nucleotides read TGTGCCAGCAGTTTTATCTACACAGATACGCAGTATTTT. This chain joins TRBV28 and TRBJ2-3, with D hard to call. Per germline, CDR1 MDHEN and CDR2 SYDVKM. The length of the CDR3 is 13 residues. V lost 3 bases, J lost 2 bases, and 6 bases lay in between.

The chain employs TRBV7-2 and TRBJ1-2; no definite D call. From germline, CDR1 is SGHTA and CDR2 FQGNSA. The CDR3 is 15 residues long. V dropped 1 base and J dropped 0 bases, with 9 bases sitting between them. The CDR3 reads CASSLDPDTNYGYTF. In DNA, the CDR3 is TGTGCCAGCAGCTTAGATCCAGACACTAACTATGGCTACACCTTC.

The chain combines TRBV4-1 with TRBJ2-7; possibly TRBD1 for D (6 bases). Between the trimmed V and J ends, which lost 1 base and 5 bases, there was a span of 15 bases. Looked up from germline, CDR1 is MGHRA and CDR2 is YSYEKL. The CDR3 is made up of 15 amino acids. CDR3 coding DNA: TGCGCCAGCAGCCAAGTTTTTGGACAGAGGGACGAGCAGTACTTC. Protein product: CASSQVFGQRDEQYF.

This rearrangement joins TRBV2 to TRBJ1-5, with D unclear. The V gene lost 1 base and the J gene lost 4 bases, with 11 bases spanning the gap. The CDR3 has 15 residues. The germline V gene has CDR1 SNHLY and CDR2 FYNNEI. The CDR3 sequence: CASSEGFGRNQPQHF. The DNA for the CDR3 is TGTGCCAGCAGTGAAGGGTTTGGTCGGAATCAGCCCCAGCATTTT.

This chain joins TRBV2 and TRBJ2-5, with 11 bases fitting TRBD2. The J segment lost 2 bases and the V segment lost 1 base, leaving 3 bases of the junction unmatched. The CDR3 runs 16 residues. Germline values: CDR1 SNHLY, CDR2 FYNNEI. CDR3 sequence (DNA): TGTGCCAGCAGTGAAGGGCTAGCGGGGGGACAAGAGACCCAGTACTTC. Amino acids: CASSEGLAGGQETQYF.

The CDR3 DNA follows: TGTGCCAGTAAAAGGGAGATCACTGGAAACACCATATATTTT. It yields the protein CASKREITGNTIYF. This chain joins TRBV19 and TRBJ1-3; D uncertain. The CDR3 sequence is 14 residues long. The V gene lost 7 bases and the J gene lost 2 bases, with 12 bases spanning the gap. Germline-derived CDR1 and CDR2 are LNHDA and SQIVND (reference sequence).

For this clone: This specimen includes other DNA sequences encoding the same CDR3. The chain carries TRBV9 and TRBJ1-1; 7 nucleotides align to TRBD1. With 3 bases clipped from V and 3 bases from J, the junction kept 5 bases outside the gene matches. Germline loops: CDR1 SGDLS, CDR2 YYNGEE. This CDR3 comprises 14 residues. The CDR3 region is CASSATTGDTEAFF. CDR3 nucleotides: TGTGCCAGCAGCGCAACCACAGGGGACACTGAAGCTTTCTTT.

The chain combines TRBV7-9 with TRBJ1-6, with 11 bases that match TRBD1. Germline assignment: CDR1 SEHNR and CDR2 FQNEAQ (reference sequence). This CDR3 spans 14 amino acids. The V segment lost 3 bases and the J segment 10 bases; nucleotides outside the gene matches: 2. The CDR3, as DNA: TGTGCCAGCAGCTTGGGACAGGGGGAATCACCCCTCCACTTT. Translated, it gives CASSLGQGESPLHF. Full variable domain (rest looked up from reference TRBV7-9 and TRBJ1-6): DTGVSQNPRHKITKRGQNVTFRCDPISEHNRLYWYRQTLGQGPEFLTYFQNEAQLEKSRLLSDRFSAERPKGSFSTLEIQRTEQGDSAMYLCASSLGQGESPLHFGNGTRLTVT.

Here the CDR3 reads CASSRGAAQETQYF. The CDR3 DNA sequence: TGTGCCAGCAGTCGCGGGGCGGCACAAGAGACCCAGTACTTC. The chain links TRBV11-3 to TRBJ2-5; D is possibly TRBD2 (6 bases). The CDR3 contains 14 residues. Germline-derived CDR1 and CDR2 are SGHNT and YENEEA. V lost 6 bases to trimming and J lost 2 bases, with 13 bases between them.

The chain uses TRBV7-2 and TRBJ2-5; 9 bases match TRBD2. The CDR3 is 17 residues long. The V and J ends lost 3 bases and 4 bases, in that order; junction bases with no gene match: 12. Germline-derived CDR1 and CDR2 are SGHTA and FQGNSA. Written as DNA, the CDR3 is TGTGCCAGCAGCTTTGGGAGGTGGAGCGGGGGGTCAGAGACCCAGTACTTC. It codes for CASSFGRWSGGSETQYF.

The chain combines TRBV6-9 with TRBJ2-7; 9 bases map to TRBD2. The CDR3 length is 15 residues. CDR1 is MNHGY and CDR2 is SVAAGI in the germline V gene. The trim removed 2 bases at V and 2 bases at J, leaving 4 bases unmatched. CDR3 sequence reads: CASSYNAGGPYEQYV. The DNA for the CDR3 is TGTGCCAGCAGTTATAATGCGGGAGGGCCCTACGAGCAGTACGTC.

V and J are TRBV5-1 and TRBJ2-4; TRBD2 agrees at 8 bases. The CDR3 covers 16 residues. J gave up 3 bases and V 0 bases, and 5 bases lay outside the gene matches. The germline CDR1 and CDR2 sequences are SGHRS and YFSETQ. In nucleotides, the CDR3 is TGCGCCAGCAGCTTGGCCGGGGGGGCCGTCAAAAACATTCAGTACTTC. It specifies CASSLAGGAVKNIQYF.

J is TRBJ1-5 and V is TRBV29-1; D unclear. In germline, CDR1 is SQVTM, CDR2 ANQGSEA. The CDR3 contains 15 residues. With 0 bases removed from V and 2 bases from J, the gap between germline ends came to 11 bases. CDR3 residues: CSVEDGSGGNQPQHF. CDR3 in DNA: TGCAGCGTTGAAGATGGGAGCGGGGGCAATCAGCCCCAGCATTTT.